The 18 T cell receptor beta chains below come from one sample, sequenced in a study of T cell changes during pregnancy in multiple sclerosis. TCRdb's table, derived via immunoSEQ multiplex PCR, lists solely in-frame clones and lacks some. This table holds tens of thousands of clones, around 93% found once. Sequenced here: peripheral blood, sampled after pregnancy. The receptors were sampled from a female donor with multiple sclerosis, enrolled in a pregnancy study.

The chain recombines TRBV4-3 with TRBJ2-6; D may be TRBD1 (6 bases). This CDR3 comprises 17 residues. V was cut by 0 bases and J by 4 bases, with 13 bases left in between. Per the germline V gene, CDR1 is LGHNA and CDR2 is YSLEER. This CDR3 is CASSQDLRGYGANVLTF. Written as DNA, the CDR3 is TGCGCCAGCAGCCAAGATCTGAGGGGGTACGGGGCCAACGTCCTGACTTTC.

The V and J genes are TRBV11-2 and TRBJ2-7; TRBD1 aligns across 7 bases. Unmatched junction bases numbered 4, after V lost 3 bases and J lost 2 bases. CDR1 is SGHAT, CDR2 FQNNGV, per germline. The CDR3 spans 14 residues. CDR3 DNA sequence: TGTGCCAGCAGCTTCCCGGGACAGCCCTACGAGCAGTACTTC. This translates into CASSFPGQPYEQYF.

The CDR3 nucleotides are TGTGCCTGGAGTGCCTTTAACTATGGCTACACCTTC. Protein sequence: CAWSAFNYGYTF. This chain uses TRBV30 with TRBJ1-2; D call uncertain. Germline CDR1 GTSNPN, CDR2 SVGIG (reference sequence). V lost 1 base to trimming and J lost 1 base, with 4 bases between them. There are 12 residues in the CDR3. Filled out from reference TRBV30 and TRBJ1-2, the complete variable domain reads SQTIHQWPATLVQPVGSPLSLECTVEGTSNPNLYWYRQAAGRGLQLLFYSVGIGQISSEVPQNLSASRPQDRQFILSSKKLLLSDSGFYLCAWSAFNYGYTFGSGTRLTVV.

This sequence joins TRBV9 and TRBJ1-2; possibly TRBD1 for D (5 bases). The CDR3 consists of 14 residues. Germline loops: CDR1 SGDLS, CDR2 YYNGEE. Trimming left V 0 bases short and J 7 bases short, with 13 bases between. CDR3 nucleotide sequence: TGTGCCAGCAGCGTAGAGGGCAGGGTGGGTGGCTACACCTTC. Translation gives CASSVEGRVGGYTF.

This chain joins TRBV6-5 and TRBJ2-7; 9 nucleotides agree with TRBD2. The CDR3 has 14 amino acids. J lost 2 bases, V lost 6 bases, and 5 bases had no gene match. Germline V gives CDR1 MNHEY, CDR2 SVGAGI. Here the CDR3 reads CASSNSGGTYEQYF. In DNA form, the CDR3 reads TGTGCCAGCAGCAATAGCGGGGGAACCTACGAGCAGTACTTC.

The chain has TRBV25-1 and TRBJ1-2; tentatively, D is TRBD1 (6 bases). The V end lost 5 bases, the J end lost 1 base, and 14 bases lay between the germline ends. Germline CDR1 reads MGHDK; CDR2 reads SYGVNS. This CDR3 has 15 residues. The CDR3 DNA follows: TGTGCCAGCAGTCCTACAGGGAGTGGTAACTATGGCTACACCTTC. This gives the protein CASSPTGSGNYGYTF.

This clone was counted many times. This rearrangement joins TRBV19 to TRBJ1-6; the D gene is possibly TRBD1 (6 bases). Trimming cost V 5 bases and J 7 bases, with 15 bases left between them. From germline, CDR1 is LNHDA and CDR2 SQIVND (reference sequence). The CDR3 sequence is 15 residues long. CDR3 sequence reads: CASSGGGAGNSPLHF. The CDR3 nucleotides are TGTGCCAGTAGTGGCGGGGGCGCCGGGAATTCACCCCTCCACTTT.

This clone appeared a single time. This sample includes further DNA sequences coding for the same CDR3. The gene calls are TRBV11-3 and TRBJ1-3; 10 nucleotides match TRBD1. V trimming: 5 bases; J trimming: 2 bases; junction bases outside the gene matches: 3. The CDR3 extends over 15 amino acids. The germline V gene has CDR1 SGHNT and CDR2 YENEEA. CDR3 nucleotide sequence: TGTGCCAGCAGCCCGGGACAGGGGCCTGGAAACACCATATATTTT. Residues: CASSPGQGPGNTIYF.

The chain employs TRBV6-6 and TRBJ2-1, with 8 bases that match TRBD1. V dropped 3 bases and J dropped 4; count of bases not matched to a gene: 5. Germline V gene sequence: CDR1 MNHNY, CDR2 SVGAGI (reference sequence). This CDR3 is 15 amino acids long. The CDR3 reads CASSYSRGPYNEQFF. The DNA of the CDR3 is TGTGCCAGCAGTTATTCCAGGGGGCCTTACAATGAGCAGTTCTTC.

The rearrangement uses TRBV7-9 and TRBJ2-1; 9 nucleotides line up with TRBD2. The V gene's germline CDR1 is SEHNR and CDR2 FQNEAQ (reference sequence). The CDR3 covers 17 residues. Trimming removed 6 bases from V and 4 bases from J; junction bases left unmatched: 13. Here the CDR3 reads CASRSLGREGLYNEQFF. The CDR3, as DNA: TGTGCCAGCAGATCCTTAGGGCGGGAGGGCCTGTACAATGAGCAGTTCTTC.

J is TRBJ1-5 and V is TRBV6-5; D gene ambiguous. The length of the CDR3 is 13 residues. CDR1 is MNHEY and CDR2 is SVGAGI in the germline V gene. Trimming removed 10 bases at V and 3 bases at J, with 13 bases between. CDR3 nucleotide sequence: TGTGCCACCCGGGTAACCCTCAATCAGCCCCAGCATTTT. Residues: CATRVTLNQPQHF.

The chain employs TRBV27 and TRBJ2-7, with D possibly being TRBD1 (6 bases). Germline V gene data show CDR1 as MNHEY and CDR2 as SMNVEV (reference sequence). V dropped 6 bases and J dropped 6 bases, with 15 bases sitting between them. This CDR3 is 13 amino acids long. CDR3 DNA: TGTGCCAGCAGGAAAACAGGGTCGCTCGAGCAGTACTTC. Protein product: CASRKTGSLEQYF.

This sequence joins TRBV6-4 and TRBJ2-1; 10 bases align to TRBD2. J was trimmed by 4 bases and V by 0 bases; bases with no gene match: 0. Germline CDR1 and CDR2: MRHNA and SNTAGT. CDR3 length: 15 residues. The CDR3 DNA follows: TGTGCCAGCAGTGACTCAGCGGGAGGGTACAATGAGCAGTTCTTC. It translates to CASSDSAGGYNEQFF.

This rearrangement joins TRBV6-5 to TRBJ1-5, with 7 bases fitting TRBD1. With 4 bases clipped from V and 6 bases from J, the junction kept 6 bases outside the gene matches. Germline V gene sequence: CDR1 MNHEY, CDR2 SVGAGI. This CDR3 contains 14 residues. DNA of the CDR3: TGTGCCAGCAGTTTAACAGGGGTAGGTCAGCCCCAGCATTTT. This gives the protein CASSLTGVGQPQHF.

The chain joins TRBV7-2 to TRBJ2-2, with 11 bases matching TRBD2. Germline V CDR1 and CDR2: SGHTA, FQGNSA. The CDR3 runs 15 residues. Trimming took 7 bases from V and 2 from J; bases not matched to a gene: 3. The CDR3 DNA sequence: TGTGCCAGCAAGACTAGCGGGGTTAACACCGGGGAGCTGTTTTTT. Protein product: CASKTSGVNTGELFF.

The J gene is TRBJ1-1, the V gene TRBV6-6, with D unresolved. Germline-derived CDR1 and CDR2 are MNHNY and SVGAGI (reference sequence). This CDR3 comprises 12 residues. V was shortened by 10 bases and J by 3 bases, with 12 bases between the two germline ends. Written as DNA, the CDR3 is TGTGCCACCGAGGATGTAGACACTGAAGCTTTCTTT. This encodes CATEDVDTEAFF.

J is TRBJ2-7 and V is TRBV28; 9 nucleotides line up with TRBD2. CDR3 length equals 15 residues. Trimming took 2 bases from V and 2 from J; bases not matched to a gene: 4. Germline V gene data show CDR1 as MDHEN and CDR2 as SYDVKM. CDR3 in amino acids: CASSLQREATYEQYF. DNA for the CDR3: TGTGCCAGCAGTTTACAGCGGGAGGCTACCTACGAGCAGTACTTC.

This chain joins TRBV19 and TRBJ2-7; D might be TRBD2 (6 bases). Deletions cut 3 bases from V and 3 bases from J, with 12 bases between. The CDR3 sequence is 14 residues long. The V gene's germline CDR1 is LNHDA and CDR2 SQIVND (reference sequence). The CDR3: CASSIPGRSYEQYF. The DNA of the CDR3 is TGTGCCAGTAGTATCCCCGGGAGAAGCTACGAGCAGTACTTC.